The entry that follows covers one T cell receptor (beta chain) sequence. No cognate antigen has been identified for it. It has no much larger one-base neighbor in the sample; base qualities were not kept. This sample was taken from a study of shared clonotypes between healthy human individuals (dated by TCRdb to the early 2020s). Looking at the study overall: Three men and a couple of women, aged 18 to 49 years, made up the cohort. To estimate repertoire size and how much clonotype sharing occurs between individuals, the study deeply sequenced the blood TCR repertoires of about five healthy adults. Libraries were prepared and TCR repertoires were sequenced by different laboratories using diverse techniques, in order to increase sequencing depth and limit assay-specific biases. For each donor, CD4 naive and CD4 memory were each run on three plates, CD8 naive on two plates, and CD8 memory on one plate. Each donor's leukapheresis produced roughly between about 0.8 and 8.9 billion PBMCs.

Summary of the overall study and its limitations: Sampling was limited to blood, and TCR repertoires in tissue likely differ from TCR repertoires in blood. Compared with non-shared clonotypes, clonotypes shared by all four sorted-subset donors had higher generation probabilities. Naive subsets generally had larger estimated clonotype richness than memory subsets. Because the study included only a small number of donors, the genetic and exposure-history diversity represented was limited. Roughly 5.2% of naive CD4, approximately 3.7% of naive CD8, 2% to 2.5% of memory CD4, and around 0.42% of memory CD8 clonotypes were shared across a few donors. Based on pairwise subsampling, the degree of clonotype sharing among donors was expected to be affected by sequencing depth. Incomplete sequencing was indicated by rarefaction of sorted-subset datasets, despite the large sequencing depth.

Using the deep immunoSEQ assay, multiplex PCR amplified TCR CDR3 regions from genomic DNA. Extracted genomic DNA from each cell subset was distributed evenly across all wells of several immunoSEQ 96-well plates, and each plate was treated as a replicate. For sorted subsets, 200 to 250 ng genomic DNA, equal to about 30,000 T cell genomes, was loaded into each replicate PCR. The purified libraries were quantified using a Qubit 3.0 fluorometer, sized with a Bioanalyzer 2100, and then quantified again using the KAPA Library Quantification kit. Every immunoSEQ 96-well plate was sequenced on a separate single-read 150-cycle Illumina NextSeq 550 flow cell. Processing in the source paper ran as follows. Because only junctional sequences without quality scores were contained in the immunoSEQ output, filtering matching that applied to full-length reads could not be performed. Sequences were annotated with PyIR, a Python wrapper for IgBLAST v1.9, and V/J genes and CDR3 were assigned using IMGT germline references. Reads were filtered out if the reads had weak V/J assignments (E-value above 1e-6), no CDR3, stop codons, out-of-frame junctions, or ambiguous translated residues. V3J clonotypes were defined as sequences sharing an identical inferred V gene, J gene, and CDR3 amino acid sequence. Percentage overlap between repertoires was computed as shared unique clonotypes divided by the size of the smaller repertoire. RTK rarefaction, the Chao1 estimator, and Recon v2.1 estimates of unobserved clonotypes were used to assess repertoire richness. Generation probabilities for all TCRbeta clonotypes obtained by the gDNA method from a handful of donors were computed using OLGA. TCRdb retrieved this table from immuneACCESS and kept in-frame rearrangements only. Not all clones are present; in checked studies, unresolved V genes account for under half, and no reason is known for the remainder. The DNA gave D and trimming, while V, J and clone size come from that table. The sample table contains millions of clones; only one count was recorded for 85% to 95% of them. The ten top clones hold 0.1% to 0.15% of the sample.

The germline V gene provides CDR1 ENHRY and CDR2 SYGVKD. From cysteine to phenylalanine, the CDR3 is 15 amino acids long. The entry retains the CDR3 DNA only, 45 bases that are in frame from base 1. V gives up 3 bases and J gives up 2 bases, and the segment between their germline ends measures 13 bases. Donors were healthy HIV-negative adults with no recently reported acute infections or vaccinations. All donors were Caucasian adults living in Nashville, Tennessee, USA. CD4+ T cells were enriched by magnetic negative selection; naive cells were then positively selected on CD45RA, and the negative fraction formed the memory subset. Blood was collected by leukapheresis, and PBMCs were isolated by Ficoll-Histopaque density gradient centrifugation and then cryopreserved in liquid nitrogen vapor phase. Analytical flow cytometry was used to check the purity and quantity of every magnetically sorted T cell population. Genomic DNA was isolated from every sorted fraction and measured by UV absorbance on a Nanodrop 2000c.

Specimen: naive CD4+ T cells sorted from blood. Explained via the paper, the cell subset or site label denotes: CD45RA+ positively selected. The origin of this receptor is a man between 18 and 29 years old in good health. This sequence uses TRBV10-3 and TRBJ2-5, with no reliable assignment of the D segment. The CDR3 sequence is CAISDDSSIQETQYF. The base sequence is TGTGCCATCAGTGATGACTCTTCAATACAAGAGACCCAGTACTTC.